This TCR beta chain stems from a study of T-cell reconstitution after alpha-beta-depleted transplantation in children. Germline CDR1 and CDR2: SGHRS and YFSETQ. This CDR3 comprises 15 residues. J was trimmed by 7 bases and V by 5 bases; bases with no gene match: 10. Preparing the TCRbeta library involved the use of unique molecular identifiers. One entry per CDR3 protein, called by TCRdb with MiXCR from the PCR reads. The data hold approximately 390,000 distinct CDR3 sequences, with approximately 10% observed a single time. The table lists this clonotype with many counts. The input for sequencing was PBMCs from the stem cell graft donor, taken from the stem cell graft. The chain employs TRBV5-1 and TRBJ2-3; 10 positions match TRBD2. The receptor was derived from a human donor who donated a stem cell graft to a child with acute myeloid leukemia. The CDR3 DNA sequence: TGCGCCAGCAGTCTGGTAGCGGGGGGCTATAATACGCAGTATTTT. This translates into CASSLVAGGYNTQYF.